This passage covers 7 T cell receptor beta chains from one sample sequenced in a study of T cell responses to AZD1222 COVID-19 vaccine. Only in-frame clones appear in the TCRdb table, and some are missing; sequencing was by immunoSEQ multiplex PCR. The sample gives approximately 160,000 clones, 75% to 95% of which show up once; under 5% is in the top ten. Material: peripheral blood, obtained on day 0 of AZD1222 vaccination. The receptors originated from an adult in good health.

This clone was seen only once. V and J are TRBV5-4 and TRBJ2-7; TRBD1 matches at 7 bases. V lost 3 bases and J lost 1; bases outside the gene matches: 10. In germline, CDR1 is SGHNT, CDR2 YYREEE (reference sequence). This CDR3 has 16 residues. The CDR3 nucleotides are TGTGCCAGCAGCTCAAATCGACAGGGCTCTTCCTACGAGCAGTACTTC. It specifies CASSSNRQGSSYEQYF.

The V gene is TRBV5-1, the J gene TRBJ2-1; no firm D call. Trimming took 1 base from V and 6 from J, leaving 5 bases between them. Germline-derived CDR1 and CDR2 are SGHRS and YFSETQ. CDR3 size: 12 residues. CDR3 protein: CASSLNGNEQFF. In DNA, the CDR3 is TGCGCCAGCAGCTTGAACGGCAATGAGCAGTTCTTC.

In DNA form, the CDR3 reads TGCGCCAGCAGCTTGTATAGCGGGAGCGACAATGAGCAGTTCTTC. This sequence encodes CASSLYSGSDNEQFF. The rearrangement links TRBV5-1 to TRBJ2-1; TRBD2 matches 9 bases. This CDR3 is built from 15 residues. The germline V gene encodes CDR1 SGHRS and CDR2 YFSETQ. V shed 1 base, J shed 5 bases, and the junction held 4 bases outside the gene matches.

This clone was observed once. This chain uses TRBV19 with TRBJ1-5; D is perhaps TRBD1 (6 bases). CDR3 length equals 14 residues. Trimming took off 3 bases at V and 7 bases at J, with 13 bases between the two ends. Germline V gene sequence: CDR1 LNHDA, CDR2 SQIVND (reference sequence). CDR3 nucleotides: TGTGCCAGTAGTATGGGGGCGGGGGGGCAGCCCCAGCATTTT. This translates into CASSMGAGGQPQHF.

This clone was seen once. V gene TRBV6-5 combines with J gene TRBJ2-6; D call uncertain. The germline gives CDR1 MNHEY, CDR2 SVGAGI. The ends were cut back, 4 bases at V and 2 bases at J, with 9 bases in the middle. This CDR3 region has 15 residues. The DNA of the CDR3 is TGTGCCAGCAGTTTAACAAGGGCTGGGGCCAACGTCCTGACTTTC. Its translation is CASSLTRAGANVLTF.

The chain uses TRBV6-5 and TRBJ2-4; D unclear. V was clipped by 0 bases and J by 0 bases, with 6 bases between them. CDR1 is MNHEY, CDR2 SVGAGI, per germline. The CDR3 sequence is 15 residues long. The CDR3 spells CASSYSRLAKNIQYF. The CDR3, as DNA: TGTGCCAGCAGTTACTCGCGGCTAGCCAAAAACATTCAGTACTTC.

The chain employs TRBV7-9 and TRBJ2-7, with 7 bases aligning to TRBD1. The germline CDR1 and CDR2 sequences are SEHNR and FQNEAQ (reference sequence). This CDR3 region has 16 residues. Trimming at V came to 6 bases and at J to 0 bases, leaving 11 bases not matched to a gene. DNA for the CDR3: TGTGCCAGCAGTCTCCCCCGGGACAGTGACTCCTACGAGCAGTACTTC. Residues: CASSLPRDSDSYEQYF.